This passage covers 32 T cell receptor beta chains from one sample sequenced in a study of blood T cell repertoires in COVID-19. TCRdb's copy holds only in-frame clones and misses some; the assay was immunoSEQ multiplex PCR. Of about 140,000 clones in the sample, 75% to 90% were seen once. The sample consisted of peripheral blood. The origin of the receptors is a human donor in a cohort sampled during active COVID-19.

V gene TRBV10-3 combines with J gene TRBJ2-5; D possibly corresponds to TRBD2 (6 bases). Germline CDR1 ENHRY, CDR2 SYGVKD. This CDR3 contains 14 residues. The V gene lost 6 bases and the J gene lost 5 bases, with 16 bases spanning the gap. DNA for the CDR3: TGTGCCATCAGGACGGGACTCGAGGGGGAGACCCAGTACTTC. Translation: CAIRTGLEGETQYF.

The chain combines TRBV5-4 with TRBJ1-1; TRBD1 matches 9 bases. The germline gives CDR1 SGHNT, CDR2 YYREEE (reference sequence). The V gene end was trimmed by 2 bases and the J gene end by 0 bases; junction bases not matched to a gene: 8. The CDR3 loop spans 17 amino acids. CDR3 DNA sequence: TGTGCCAGCAGCTTTAGGACAGGGGCCAAATTGAACACTGAAGCTTTCTTT. This translates into CASSFRTGAKLNTEAFF.

The chain employs TRBV25-1 and TRBJ1-2; D not certain. Germline V gives CDR1 MGHDK, CDR2 SYGVNS. This CDR3 region has 16 residues. With 0 bases removed from V and 4 bases from J, the gap between germline ends came to 15 bases. The CDR3 here is CASSEYGADVSYGYTF. The CDR3 nucleotides read TGTGCCAGCAGTGAATACGGCGCGGATGTCAGCTATGGCTACACCTTC.

The CDR3 spells CSVREKSLYNEQFF. The CDR3 nucleotides are TGCAGCGTTCGGGAGAAAAGCCTTTACAATGAGCAGTTCTTC. The chain carries TRBV29-1 and TRBJ2-1; TRBD2 might be the D (6 bases). V lost 5 bases, J lost 4 bases, and 15 bases lay in between. Germline assignment: CDR1 SQVTM and CDR2 ANQGSEA. CDR3 length equals 14 residues.

This chain links TRBV7-9 with TRBJ2-2, with a tentative D call TRBD1 (6 bases). The CDR3 extends over 19 amino acids. Trimming removed 4 bases from V and 2 bases from J, with 23 bases in between. In germline, CDR1 is SEHNR, CDR2 FQNEAQ (reference sequence). The CDR3 here is CASSSLLGTPFDNTGELFF. The CDR3 DNA sequence: TGTGCCAGCAGCTCCTTGCTTGGGACACCCTTTGACAACACCGGGGAGCTGTTTTTT.

The V and J genes are TRBV11-3 and TRBJ2-1, with TRBD1 matching over 8 bases. J lost 6 bases, V lost 5 bases, and 9 bases had no gene match. Germline CDR1 is SGHNT and CDR2 is YENEEA. The CDR3 extends over 15 amino acids. The CDR3 bases are TGTGCCAGCAGCCCCCGGGACAGGAGTAGCAATGAGCAGTTCTTC. It is translated as CASSPRDRSSNEQFF.

The chain couples TRBV12-1 to TRBJ2-7; the table's D gene call, TRBD2, was not cross checked with the DNA. TRBV12-1 is described as a pseudogene. The CDR3 runs to 14 residues. CDR3 nucleotides: TGTGCCAGCAGCTCGGGACTACCCAAATACGAGCAGTACGTC. This encodes CASSSGLPKYEQYV.

The rearrangement joins TRBV5-4 to TRBJ1-3; D gene uncertain. Germline V gives CDR1 SGHNT, CDR2 YYREEE (reference sequence). CDR3 length: 16 amino acids. Trimming stripped 1 base from V and 0 bases from J, with 11 bases between. The CDR3 loop reads CASSLNAGLSGNTIYF. The CDR3 DNA sequence: TGTGCCAGCAGCTTGAACGCAGGCCTCTCTGGAAACACCATATATTTT. The full variable domain, rest sourced from reference TRBV5-4 and TRBJ1-3, is ETGVTQSPTHLIKTRGQQVTLRCSSQSGHNTVSWYQQALGQGPQFIFQYYREEENGRGNFPPRFSGLQFPNYSSELNVNALELDDSALYLCASSLNAGLSGNTIYFGEGSWLTVV.

This chain connects TRBV7-8 to TRBJ1-2; D perhaps matches TRBD1 (5 bases). Germline CDR1 and CDR2: SGHVS and FQNEAQ. Trimming pared 7 bases from V and 7 bases from J, leaving 25 bases between. The CDR3 runs 16 residues. The DNA of the CDR3 is TGTGCCAGCAACCCGCTCCGGGACGGGAGTAGCGGTGGCTACACCTTC. This encodes CASNPLRDGSSGGYTF.

In this sample, this clone turned up once. The CDR3 region is CASSLYEQYF. As DNA, the CDR3 is TGTGCCAGCAGTCTTTACGAGCAGTACTTC. V is TRBV6-5 and J is TRBJ2-7, with no clear D. This CDR3 has 10 residues. Germline CDR1 MNHEY, CDR2 SVGAGI. Trimming pared 5 bases from V and 4 bases from J, leaving 3 bases between.

The chain has TRBV19 and TRBJ1-2, with D maybe TRBD1 (6 bases). The CDR3 is 17 amino acids. V lost 0 bases, J lost 2 bases, and 16 bases lay in between. Germline V gene sequence: CDR1 LNHDA, CDR2 SQIVND (reference sequence). The CDR3 sequence: CASSIEGGAGKNYGYTF. CDR3 DNA sequence: TGTGCCAGTAGTATAGAAGGGGGGGCAGGGAAGAACTATGGCTACACCTTC.

The V call is TRBV5-4, the J call TRBJ1-6; D is perhaps TRBD1 (6 bases). Germline values: CDR1 SGHNT, CDR2 YYREEE (reference sequence). V was shortened by 4 bases and J by 8 bases, with 13 bases between the two germline ends. CDR3 length equals 14 residues. The CDR3 spells CASSPREGDSPLHF. The CDR3 nucleotides are TGTGCCAGCAGCCCTCGGGAGGGGGATTCACCCCTCCACTTT.

The chain carries TRBV9 and TRBJ1-2; 9 bases fit TRBD1. Trimming removed 0 bases from V and 4 bases from J; junction bases left unmatched: 4. This CDR3 region has 15 residues. Germline loops: CDR1 SGDLS, CDR2 YYNGEE. The CDR3, as DNA: TGTGCCAGCAGCGTAGAGCCGACAGGGGGCTATGGCTACACCTTC. Translated, it gives CASSVEPTGGYGYTF. The entire variable domain, with the rest obtained from reference TRBV9 and TRBJ1-2, is as follows: DSGVTQTPKHLITATGQRVTLRCSPRSGDLSVYWYQQSLDQGLQFLIQYYNGEERAKGNILERFSAQQFPDLHSELNLSSLELGDSALYFCASSVEPTGGYGYTFGSGTRLTVV.

The chain has TRBV7-2 and TRBJ2-3; D unresolved. The ends were cut back, 5 bases at V and 0 bases at J, with 12 bases in the middle. There are 15 residues in the CDR3. CDR1 is SGHTA, CDR2 FQGNSA, per germline. CDR3 sequence (DNA): TGTGCCAGCAGCCGTCAGGCGTTTAGCACAGATACGCAGTATTTT. Its protein is CASSRQAFSTDTQYF.

This clone was seen just once. The genes are TRBV30 and TRBJ2-5, with D maybe TRBD2 (6 bases). The CDR3 extends over 13 amino acids. V lost 5 bases and J lost 2, with 12 bases in between. CDR1 and CDR2 (germline): GTSNPN, SVGIG (reference sequence). The CDR3, as DNA: TGTGCCTGGGGTTCGGGACTGCAAGAGACCCAGTACTTC. It encodes CAWGSGLQETQYF.

The chain carries TRBV6-5 and TRBJ1-1; TRBD1 is a possible D gene (5 bases). Germline lookup yields CDR1 MNHEY and CDR2 SVGAGI. Trimming removed 7 bases from V and 2 bases from J, with 14 bases in between. CDR3 size: 14 residues. CDR3 loop: CASTGGTSNTEAFF. The CDR3 DNA follows: TGTGCCAGCACCGGAGGGACGTCAAACACTGAAGCTTTCTTT.

The J gene is TRBJ1-5, the V gene TRBV7-2; 9 bases agree with TRBD1. This CDR3 region has 14 residues. J was trimmed by 7 bases and V by 5 bases; bases with no gene match: 6. CDR1 is SGHTA and CDR2 is FQGNSA in the germline V gene. The CDR3 DNA sequence: TGTGCCAGCAGCCTCACTACAGGGGGCCAGCCCCAGCATTTT. It encodes CASSLTTGGQPQHF.

V gene TRBV4-1 combines with J gene TRBJ1-1, with 10 bases identical to TRBD1. CDR1 and CDR2 (germline): MGHRA, YSYEKL. The CDR3 spans 14 residues. J was trimmed by 4 bases and V by 3 bases; bases with no gene match: 2. The CDR3 loop reads CASSQDRGSTEAFF. The CDR3 DNA is TGCGCCAGCAGCCAGGACAGGGGGAGCACTGAAGCTTTCTTT.

The chain joins TRBV13 to TRBJ2-1, with D unclear. V was shortened by 4 bases and J by 0 bases, with 16 bases between the two germline ends. This CDR3 is built from 17 residues. In germline, CDR1 is PRHDT, CDR2 FYEKMQ (reference sequence). The CDR3 DNA reads as TGTGCCAGCAGCTCCGACCACCGACGGAGCTCCTACAATGAGCAGTTCTTC. It translates to CASSSDHRRSSYNEQFF.

The gene calls are TRBV5-1 and TRBJ2-2; tentatively, D is TRBD1 (6 bases). The germline V and J ends were trimmed by 6 bases and 1 base, with 13 bases remaining between them. The germline gives CDR1 SGHRS, CDR2 YFSETQ. The CDR3 extends over 15 amino acids. CDR3 nucleotide sequence: TGCGCCAGCATGGACAGACCGAAGAACACCGGGGAGCTGTTTTTT. It specifies CASMDRPKNTGELFF.

The rearrangement joins TRBV12-3 or TRBV12-4 to TRBJ2-7; D is undetermined. V lost 3 bases and J lost 5, with 11 bases in between. The CDR3 totals 13 residues. The CDR3 spells CASSFGSKDEQYF. The CDR3, as DNA: TGTGCCAGCAGTTTCGGTAGCAAGGACGAGCAGTACTTC.

The rearrangement uses TRBV7-6 and TRBJ2-3, with 9 bases lining up with TRBD2. The V segment lost 5 bases and the J segment 4 bases; nucleotides outside the gene matches: 7. This CDR3 has 15 amino acids. Germline-derived CDR1 and CDR2 are SGHVS and FNYEAQ. The DNA for the CDR3 is TGTGCCAGCAGCGCAGGCGGGGGGGCCCCAGATACGCAGTATTTT. This translates into CASSAGGGAPDTQYF.

The chain joins TRBV7-2 to TRBJ1-3; D remains unclear. V dropped 3 bases and J dropped 0 bases, with 9 bases sitting between them. The CDR3 contains 15 residues. Germline V lookup: CDR1 SGHTA, CDR2 FQGNSA. This CDR3 is CASSFAGPSGNTIYF. Written as DNA, the CDR3 is TGTGCCAGCAGCTTCGCAGGTCCCTCTGGAAACACCATATATTTT.

The CDR3 here is CASQPGQLTGELFF. DNA of the CDR3: TGCGCCAGCCAACCCGGACAGCTAACCGGGGAGCTGTTTTTT. The chain couples TRBV5-1 to TRBJ2-2; D is perhaps TRBD1 (6 bases). The V and J ends lost 7 bases and 5 bases respectively, with 15 bases between them. This CDR3 is 14 amino acids long. Germline V gives CDR1 SGHRS, CDR2 YFSETQ. Looking up the rest from reference TRBV5-1 and TRBJ2-2 gives the full variable domain: KAGVTQTPRYLIKTRGQQVTLSCSPISGHRSVSWYQQTPGQGLQFLFEYFSETQRNKGNFPGRFSGRQFSNSRSEMNVSTLELGDSALYLCASQPGQLTGELFFGEGSRLTVL.

V and J are TRBV10-3 and TRBJ2-3; D is possibly TRBD2 (5 bases). V was clipped by 6 bases and J by 1 base, with 14 bases between them. The CDR3 is 15 amino acids. Germline V lookup: CDR1 ENHRY, CDR2 SYGVKD. The CDR3 DNA sequence: TGTGCCATCAGCTCCTTACTCGGGGGCACAGATACGCAGTATTTT. This gives the protein CAISSLLGGTDTQYF.

V and J are TRBV5-1 and TRBJ2-1; 8 nucleotides match TRBD1. Germline-derived CDR1 and CDR2 are SGHRS and YFSETQ. V lost 0 bases, J lost 6 bases, and 8 bases stayed unmatched. The CDR3 covers 16 residues. CDR3 in DNA: TGCGCCAGCAGCTTGGAAGGGGCAGGGGGCATCAATGAGCAGTTCTTC. Protein sequence: CASSLEGAGGINEQFF.

The CDR3 nucleotides are TGCAGCGTTGTTGGGCTAGCGGGCGGGGAGACCCAGTACTTC. It specifies CSVVGLAGGETQYF. This chain uses TRBV29-1 with TRBJ2-5, with TRBD2 matching 8 bases. CDR1 is SQVTM and CDR2 is ANQGSEA in the germline V gene. The CDR3 is 14 amino acids. With V trimmed by 4 bases and J by 5 bases, 9 bases remained unmatched.

The rearrangement uses TRBV5-1 and TRBJ1-2; D ambiguous. Looked up from germline, CDR1 is SGHRS and CDR2 is YFSETQ. CDR3 size: 13 residues. V lost 1 base, J lost 2 bases, and 6 bases lay in between. CDR3 residues: CASSLTENYGYTF. Here the CDR3 DNA reads TGCGCCAGCAGCTTGACTGAGAACTATGGCTACACCTTC.

This clone was observed once. The gene calls are TRBV21-1 and TRBJ2-7; the listed D gene, TRBD2, was not tested against the DNA. TRBV21-1 is a documented pseudogene. This CDR3 has 14 amino acids. The CDR3, as DNA: TGTGCCAGCAGCAAAGGGGAGCACTCCTACGAGCAGTACGTC. Translated, it gives CASSKGEHSYEQYV.

V and J are TRBV14 and TRBJ2-3; 8 bases line up with TRBD2. The germline gives CDR1 SGHDN, CDR2 FVKESK. V lost 4 bases and J lost 3; bases outside the gene matches: 3. This CDR3 comprises 14 residues. CDR3 sequence reads: CASSRGLVTDTQYF. In DNA, the CDR3 is TGTGCCAGCAGCCGGGGACTAGTTACAGATACGCAGTATTTT.

The chain uses TRBV24-1 and TRBJ2-5, with 7 bases matching TRBD2. Germline lookup yields CDR1 KGHDR and CDR2 SFDVKD. This CDR3 comprises 14 residues. The V and J ends lost 5 bases and 4 bases, in that order; junction bases with no gene match: 6. Written as DNA, the CDR3 is TGTGCCACCAGTGGGGGAGGGTTAGGAGAGACCCAGTACTTC. Protein: CATSGGGLGETQYF.

The table lists this clone with a few counts. The chain has TRBV7-9 and TRBJ1-1; D ambiguous. The CDR3 consists of 17 residues. Germline-derived CDR1 and CDR2 are SEHNR and FQNEAQ (reference sequence). V dropped 5 bases and J dropped 0 bases, with 19 bases sitting between them. The CDR3 nucleotides read TGTGCCAGCAGCCCAGAAGGAGATTTTCGCCTGAACACTGAAGCTTTCTTT. Encoded protein: CASSPEGDFRLNTEAFF.